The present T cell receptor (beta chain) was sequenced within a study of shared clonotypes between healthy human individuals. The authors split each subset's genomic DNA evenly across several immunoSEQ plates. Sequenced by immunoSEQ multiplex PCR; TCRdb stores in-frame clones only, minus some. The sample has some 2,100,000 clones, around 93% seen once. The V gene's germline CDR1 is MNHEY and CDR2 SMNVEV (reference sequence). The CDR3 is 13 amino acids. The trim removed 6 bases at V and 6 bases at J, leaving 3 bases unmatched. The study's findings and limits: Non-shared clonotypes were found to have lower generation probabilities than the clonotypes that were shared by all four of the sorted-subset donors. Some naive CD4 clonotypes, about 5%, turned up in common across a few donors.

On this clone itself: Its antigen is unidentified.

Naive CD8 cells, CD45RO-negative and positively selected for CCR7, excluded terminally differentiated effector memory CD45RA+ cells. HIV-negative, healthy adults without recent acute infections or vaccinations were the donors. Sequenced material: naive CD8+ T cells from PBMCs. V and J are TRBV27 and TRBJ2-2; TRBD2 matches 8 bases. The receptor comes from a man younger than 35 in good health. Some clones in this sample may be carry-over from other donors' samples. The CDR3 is CASSPGGPGELFF. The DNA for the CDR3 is TGTGCCAGCAGCCCGGGGGGGCCCGGGGAGCTGTTTTTT.